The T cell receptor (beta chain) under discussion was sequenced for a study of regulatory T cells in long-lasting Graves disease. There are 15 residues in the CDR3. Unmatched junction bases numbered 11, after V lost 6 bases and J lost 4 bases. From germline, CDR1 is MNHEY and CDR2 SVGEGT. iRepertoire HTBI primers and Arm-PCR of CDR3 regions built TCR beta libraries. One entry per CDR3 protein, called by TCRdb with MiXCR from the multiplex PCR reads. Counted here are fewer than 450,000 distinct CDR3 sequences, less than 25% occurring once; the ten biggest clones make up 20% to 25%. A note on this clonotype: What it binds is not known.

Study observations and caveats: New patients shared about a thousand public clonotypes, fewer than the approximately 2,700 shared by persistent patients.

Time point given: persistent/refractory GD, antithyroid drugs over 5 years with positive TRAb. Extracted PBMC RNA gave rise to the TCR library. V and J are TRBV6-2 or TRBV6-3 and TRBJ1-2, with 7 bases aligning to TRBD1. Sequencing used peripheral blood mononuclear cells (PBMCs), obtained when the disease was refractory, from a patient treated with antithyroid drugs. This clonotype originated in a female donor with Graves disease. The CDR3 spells CASRPRQGVGYGYTF. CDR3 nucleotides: TGTGCCAGCAGACCACGACAGGGAGTAGGCTATGGCTACACCTTC.